This T cell receptor beta chain was sequenced in a study of memory CD4+ T cells and cytomegalovirus serostatus. Study context: This sample comes from healthy Belgian adults, under 10 CMV seropositive, roughly 22 seronegative.

Germline assignment: CDR1 SGHDT and CDR2 YYEEEE. V lost 6 bases, J lost 5 bases, and 4 bases stayed unmatched. The CDR3 is made up of 15 amino acids. In the original analysis: Out-of-frame sequences were removed, leaving roughly 2.1 million distinct TCRbeta sequences. Method: immunoSEQ multiplex PCR; TCRdb's copy keeps in-frame clones and lacks some. V and J calls and clone size come straight from that table; D and trimming were deduced from the DNA. This table has approximately 40,000 clones, 60% to 85% appearing once. The sort gate was single viable CD3+CD4+CD8-CD45RO+ cells for memory CD4+ T cells. Serostatus was set by detecting CMV pp150, pp28, p38, p52 IgG. General study points: CD4+ memory repertoires contained about 40% of the 164 reported CMV TCRbeta sequences.

As to this clone: The antigen is unknown.

This TCR came from an adult in good health and CMV-seronegative. The chain uses TRBV5-6 and TRBJ2-2; the match to TRBD2 covers 13 bases. The material sequenced was memory CD4+ T cells from blood. CDR3 region: CASILGLAGTGELFF. CDR3 sequence (DNA): TGTGCCAGCATACTGGGACTAGCGGGAACCGGGGAGCTGTTTTTT.